A single T cell receptor (beta chain) is shown here with its context. This clone was observed a few times. The antigen this receptor binds is unknown. No much larger clone exists at a distance of one base, and base qualities are not known. The data are from a study of cytomegalovirus exposure and HLA in healthy donors listed by TCRdb under 2017. Broadly, across the study: According to an earlier analysis of 550 to 750 of the donors, about 190 million T cells yielded over 90 million unique TCR beta sequences and about 300 Gb of sequence data. About 300 gigabases of sequencing data and some 85 million unique TCR sequences were included in an early release covering about 700 HLA-typed donors. Of the 350 to 450 genotyped donors, 81% fell in the genetic ancestry cluster associated with self-reported Caucasian donors. The study was designed to test whether signatures of past pathogen exposure could be identified by cataloging public T cell receptors. Using immunosequencing, the study profiled T cell repertoires from about 610 subjects and related those repertoires to cytomegalovirus serostatus. A separate validation cohort of some 130 different subjects was used in addition to the roughly 700-subject first cohort. High-throughput TCR immunosequencing, statistical association of individual TCRs with disease status, and machine learning were combined to predict cytomegalovirus infection status. A later analysis re-examined previously published TCR beta repertoires from roughly 650 donors and added high-resolution HLA genotyping to investigate patterns of TCR occurrence. Rather than using new phenotypic data, the later analysis identified candidate immune exposures from TCR beta sequences and from how often those sequences occurred across donors. In an earlier analysis of 550 to 700 of the donors, high-throughput TCR beta sequencing was used to judge whether each TCR beta V gene segment behaved as functional or pseudogenic. Donor age, sex, ethnicity and CMV serostatus were compiled together with the repertoire data. A later genetic analysis used genome-wide SNP genotypes for about three fifths of the 666 donors, treating that subset as a discovery cohort. All discovery cohort repertoires had been generated on a single sequencing platform. HLA typing covered class I and class II loci at four-digit resolution. Typing coverage varied by locus: about 620-630 donors for A, B, C, DRB1 and DQB1; around 560 for DQA1; over 600 for DPA1; approximately 490 for DPB1. Roughly five DR-DQ haplotypes were handled as single units for association and clustering, since linkage in the cohort was strong. On average, roughly 240,000 unique TCR beta nucleotide sequences were sequenced per donor among about 400 genotyped donors of the cohort, with approximately 18% of those sequences being non-productive. On the study overall, not on this receptor specifically: In the study, around 150 TCR beta chains were listed as associated with cytomegalovirus. Over 15 rarely observed V segments, including chromosome 9 orphons, were excluded from the earlier analysis of approximately 500 of the donors because counts were too low. Compared with equally common non-associated chains, HLA-associated TCR beta chains in a later analysis were more clonally expanded and had lower generation probabilities. Because HLA typing was unavailable for some donors at each locus, only the typed subset was used in association tests. A later analysis found that TCR association rates varied across HLA loci, with DRB1 alleles showing the most associated TCRs and HLA-C alleles the fewest. Strong co-occurrence of HLA alleles, especially DR and DQ, made assigning TCR associations to individual alleles difficult. In a later genetic analysis, fewer N-insertions in productive TCRs were reported among donors in an Asian-associated ancestry cluster than the roughly 640-donor mean. Specific HLA alleles were associated with 15,000 to 20,000 TCR beta sequences at a false discovery rate of 0.05 in a later analysis. Some IMGT-functional V segments, including TRBV6-2 and TRBV6-3, could not be told apart with the 87-base-pair reads, so those segments were excluded. Broadly in line with IMGT annotations, most TCR beta V segments showed up in productive rearrangements about 90% or about 30% of the time in an earlier analysis of several hundred of the donors. An association between a missense DCLRE1C variant and V-gene and J-gene trimming of TCR beta chains was found in a later genetic analysis and replicated in an independent cohort. Immune exposure information for the cohort was limited to CMV serostatus. Cytomegalovirus status was reported to be diagnosed by the classifier with high specificity and sensitivity in both the original and validation cohorts. A later analysis reported that several top co-occurrence clusters appeared linked to parvovirus B19, influenza, CMV and Epstein-Barr virus. In this cohort, only TCR beta chains were sequenced, and detectable features were limited by the absence of alpha or paired-chain data. Sequencing depth was assumed to be roughly uniform across donors in the presence/absence analyses, though that assumption may not hold. In a later analysis, most CMV-associated TCR beta chains were found to appear HLA-restricted, with HLA associations seemingly driven largely by CMV exposure. A cluster of highly shared sequence variants was judged likely to represent a technical artifact of the sequencing pipeline. Most TCR sequences were seen in very few donors, while some public TCRs were found in many individuals. According to the authors, the approach could potentially be generalized to other disease states and immunological phenotypes. Correlated functional status among segregating V segments might reflect linkage disequilibrium, but an unknown experimental factor could not be ruled out. A further reported finding was that TCR beta sequences accurately predicted the HLA-A and HLA-B alleles for most subjects in the first cohort. Three of the identified cytomegalovirus-associated TCR beta chains were confirmed in vitro to be specific for cytomegalovirus antigens.

The cohort consisted of 666 healthy bone marrow donors. All cohort members were sampled while nominally healthy, although unrecorded immune exposures were likely present. The donor was CMV seronegative and belonged to the group of 352 seronegative cohort members. A peripheral blood sample was collected from each donor, and TCR beta sequencing was performed on peripheral blood mononuclear cells. The Qiagen DNeasy Blood Extraction Kit was used to extract genomic DNA from the blood cell samples. The CDR3 runs 15 residues from the cysteine to the phenylalanine. Of the read, only the CDR3 DNA is kept; its 45 bases are in frame from base 1. CDR1 and CDR2 (MNHNS, SASEGT) derive from the germline V gene. V sheds 5 bases and J sheds 5 bases, leaving 18 bases between their ends. Receptor amplification or capture employed the immunoSEQ multiplex PCR assay. The multiplex PCR relied on a mix of 60 forward primers for TCR Vbeta segments and 13 reverse primers for TCR Jbeta segments. A multiplex PCR assay on genomic DNA amplified the CDR3 region of rearranged TCR beta genes. The Illumina HiSeq System was used to sequence the amplified TCR beta libraries as 87-base-pair reads. In the paper's pipeline: A later analysis counted about 80 million unique TCR beta chains across the 666 repertoires, and 10 million to 12 million of these chains were shared by at least two donors. Raw reads were error-corrected and collapsed into unique sequences with a nearest-neighbor algorithm that merged closely related sequences to remove PCR and sequencing errors. Alignment of CDR3 sequences to IMGT reference sequences was used to assign V, D and J gene segments. For a sequence to be retained, a match of at least six nucleotides was required to both a V gene segment and a J gene segment. Rearrangements were called productive when the CDR3 lacked stop codons and stayed in frame with V and J; all others were non-productive. CDR3 was defined according to IMGT convention as the region running from the second conserved V-encoded cysteine to the conserved J-encoded phenylalanine. Sequences without an unambiguous match to a single V gene segment were excluded from the earlier analysis of almost 600 of the donors. An earlier analysis of 500 to 600 of the donors classified V segments as functional when productive rearrangements were above 56.7% and as segregating when the standard deviation between donors was above 5%. A statistical classification framework was built to diagnose cytomegalovirus status from the catalog of TCR beta chain sequences. V and J gene assignment, in a later analysis, came from comparing TCR nucleotide sequences with IMGT/GENE-DB human TR gene sequences. The TCRdist pipeline was used in a later analysis to assign CDR3 sequences and most-parsimonious VDJ recombination scenarios. In a later analysis, each TCR beta chain was defined by its CDR3 amino acid sequence together with its V-gene family, and reads lacking a unique V-gene family were excluded. A later analysis removed 592 highly shared, low-generation-probability nucleotide sequences to deal with suspected cross-contamination and a sequencing artifact. A later analysis calculated a clonal expansion index for each public chain from normalized within-repertoire ranks of inferred template counts. In a later analysis, generation probabilities were computed using a VDJ recombination model fitted to out-of-frame rearrangements, and the results were checked against IGoR. In a later analysis, hypergeometric tests were used to score TCR-TCR, TCR-HLA and TCR-CMV co-occurrence, with a repertoire-size bias correction applied to TCR pairs. A later analysis estimated false discovery rates by permuting HLA or CMV assignments 20 times. In a later analysis, co-occurring TCRs were grouped with DBSCAN, and TCRdist sequence similarity was added when clustering was performed within HLA-allele-positive subsets. Repertoires with fewer than 30,000 or more than 120,000 public chains, plus five repertoires with anomalous nucleotide sharing, were excluded from co-occurrence clustering. TCRdb stores this immuneACCESS table with in-frame sequences only. Part of the clones is absent; in the studies checked, under half of the shortfall reflects unresolved V genes, and no reason is known for the rest. Clonal size and the V and J genes are those of that table, whereas D and trimming came from the DNA. A total of around 94,000 clones appear in this sample, about four fifths of them only once. Of the sample, approximately 5% is held by the ten largest clones.

The TCR originated in a woman in her forties in good health and CMV-seronegative. The chain joins TRBV6-1 to TRBJ1-1, with a tentative D gene TRBD1 over 5 matching bases. The sample was PBMCs. The DNA is TGTGCCAGCAGTCAGACCACTACAGGTTCGACTGAAGCTTTCTTT. Protein translation: CASSQTTTGSTEAFF.